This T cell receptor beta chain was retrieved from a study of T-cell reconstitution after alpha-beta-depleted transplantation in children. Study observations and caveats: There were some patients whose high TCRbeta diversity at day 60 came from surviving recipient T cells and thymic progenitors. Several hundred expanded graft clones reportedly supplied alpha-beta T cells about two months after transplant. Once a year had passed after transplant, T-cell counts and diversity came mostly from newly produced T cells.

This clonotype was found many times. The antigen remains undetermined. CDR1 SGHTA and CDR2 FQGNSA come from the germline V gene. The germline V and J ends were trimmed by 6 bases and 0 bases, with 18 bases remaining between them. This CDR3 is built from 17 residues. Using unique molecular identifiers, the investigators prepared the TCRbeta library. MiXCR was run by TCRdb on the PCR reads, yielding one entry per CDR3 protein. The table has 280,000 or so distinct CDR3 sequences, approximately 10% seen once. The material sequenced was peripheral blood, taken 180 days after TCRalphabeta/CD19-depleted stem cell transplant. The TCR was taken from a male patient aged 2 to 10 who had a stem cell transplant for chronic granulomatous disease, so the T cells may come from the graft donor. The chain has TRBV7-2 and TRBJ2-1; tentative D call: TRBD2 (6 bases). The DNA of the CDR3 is TGTGCCAGCAGATCCCCCCCCCGGGGGACCTCCTACAATGAGCAGTTCTTC. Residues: CASRSPPRGTSYNEQFF.